Each of the 17 T cell receptor beta chains below was sequenced from the same sample in a study of shared clonotypes between healthy human individuals. The repertoire was sequenced with immunoSEQ multiplex PCR; TCRdb's copy has only in-frame clones and lacks some. The data show 600,000 to 750,000 clones, with just under 75% seen just once and under 2% held by the top ten. Sequences were obtained from memory CD4+ T cells sorted from blood. Subset given: CD45RA-negative fraction. The receptors were gathered from a woman aged 25 to 39 in good health.

The chain couples TRBV2 to TRBJ2-3; D might be TRBD2 (8 bases). Between the trimmed V and J ends, which lost 6 bases and 5 bases, there was a span of 24 bases. Germline loops: CDR1 SNHLY, CDR2 FYNNEI. CDR3 length: 17 amino acids. DNA of the CDR3: TGTGCCAGCAGCTACAGACCGGGACTAGGGGGCCAAGATACGCAGTATTTT. Residues: CASSYRPGLGGQDTQYF.

The chain is built from TRBV5-1 and TRBJ2-3; D is unresolved. Trimming shortened V by 0 bases and J by 2 bases, and 13 bases separated the two germline ends. The CDR3 runs to 16 residues. Germline lookup yields CDR1 SGHRS and CDR2 YFSETQ. The CDR3 DNA is TGCGCCAGCAGCTTGGCCGGCTACCCTACCACAGATACGCAGTATTTT. This translates into CASSLAGYPTTDTQYF. Full variable domain (remainder filled in from reference TRBV5-1 and TRBJ2-3): KAGVTQTPRYLIKTRGQQVTLSCSPISGHRSVSWYQQTPGQGLQFLFEYFSETQRNKGNFPGRFSGRQFSNSRSEMNVSTLELGDSALYLCASSLAGYPTTDTQYFGPGTRLTVL.

The rearrangement joins TRBV6-1 to TRBJ2-5, with 11 bases lining up with TRBD2. The CDR3 spans 14 residues. V gave up 5 bases and J gave up 5 bases; unmatched junction bases: 4. The V gene's germline CDR1 is MNHNS and CDR2 SASEGT. The CDR3 sequence: CASSRLAGRETQYF. DNA of the CDR3: TGTGCCAGCAGTCGACTAGCGGGGAGGGAGACCCAGTACTTC.

This clone was counted once. The chain employs TRBV28 and TRBJ1-1; a weak D match, TRBD1 (6 bases). The CDR3 is 13 amino acids. Germline CDR1 MDHEN, CDR2 SYDVKM. V lost 7 bases, J lost 3 bases, and 12 bases lay in between. The CDR3 protein is CASIRSGDTEAFF. CDR3 nucleotides: TGTGCCAGCATACGGTCAGGGGACACTGAAGCTTTCTTT.

This clone was counted once. This chain uses TRBV6-5 with TRBJ2-5; 7 nucleotides agree with TRBD2. This CDR3 contains 11 residues. The trim removed 7 bases at V and 4 bases at J, leaving 0 bases unmatched. CDR1 and CDR2 from the germline V gene are MNHEY and SVGAGI. The CDR3 sequence is CASTGGETQYF. CDR3 DNA sequence: TGTGCCAGCACGGGAGGAGAGACCCAGTACTTC.

V and J are TRBV28 and TRBJ1-5; unclear D gene. Trimming pared 6 bases from V and 14 bases from J, leaving 14 bases between. There are 11 residues in the CDR3. The germline V gene has CDR1 MDHEN and CDR2 SYDVKM. CDR3 nucleotide sequence: TGTGCCAGCAGCCTCAGCGCCCCAAAGCATTTT. This translates into CASSLSAPKHF.

Points on this clone: Distinct nucleotide sequences in the sample also encode this CDR3. The CDR3 coding sequence is TGTGCCAGCAGTTTGACTTATGGCTACACCTTC. This gives the protein CASSLTYGYTF. The chain recombines TRBV28 with TRBJ1-2; D gene ambiguous. Germline V gives CDR1 MDHEN, CDR2 SYDVKM. The CDR3 spans 11 residues. V was shortened by 3 bases and J by 5 bases, with 4 bases between the two germline ends.

V is TRBV27 and J is TRBJ2-7; D may match TRBD1 or TRBD2 (5 bases each). This CDR3 has 13 amino acids. Trimming took 8 bases from V and 4 from J, leaving 15 bases between them. Germline-derived CDR1 and CDR2 are MNHEY and SMNVEV (reference sequence). The CDR3 is CASREGTGYEQYF. The CDR3 DNA is TGTGCCAGCCGAGAGGGGACCGGGTACGAGCAGTACTTC.

This clone was found a few times. The chain uses TRBV4-2 and TRBJ2-3, with 8 nucleotides matching TRBD1. The V gene's germline CDR1 is LGHNA and CDR2 YNFKEQ. V lost 2 bases to trimming and J lost 4 bases; unmatched junction nucleotides: 8. This CDR3 comprises 16 residues. CDR3 bases: TGTGCCAGCAGCCAACCGACAGGGGATGGGGCAGATACGCAGTATTTT. Protein product: CASSQPTGDGADTQYF.

This clone was counted a single time. The chain recombines TRBV10-2 with TRBJ2-7; tentatively, D is TRBD2 (5 bases). This CDR3 is built from 12 residues. CDR1 WSHSY and CDR2 SAAADI come from the germline V gene. The germline V and J ends were trimmed by 7 bases and 0 bases, with 7 bases remaining between them. The DNA of the CDR3 is TGCGCCAGCACGGGGAGCTCCTACGAGCAGTACTTC. Its protein product is CASTGSSYEQYF.

J is TRBJ2-7 and V is TRBV18; 7 bases align to TRBD2. Germline assignment: CDR1 KGHSH and CDR2 LQKENI. This CDR3 region has 13 residues. Trimming took 6 bases from V and 2 from J; bases not matched to a gene: 4. The CDR3 DNA reads TGTGCCAGCTCGACTAGCAATGCCTACGAGCAGTACTTC. Translated: CASSTSNAYEQYF.

This clone was seen only a few times. The genes are TRBV27 and TRBJ1-1; TRBD1 matches 7 bases. The CDR3 totals 16 residues. The V and J ends lost 5 bases and 0 bases, in that order; junction bases with no gene match: 9. Germline CDR1 reads MNHEY; CDR2 reads SMNVEV (reference sequence). The CDR3 reads CASSIWGRGLNTEAFF. The CDR3 DNA is TGTGCCAGCAGTATCTGGGGGAGGGGGCTGAACACTGAAGCTTTCTTT.

The gene calls are TRBV18 and TRBJ2-2, with 10 bases lining up with TRBD2. V trimming: 1 base; J trimming: 7 bases; junction bases outside the gene matches: 6. CDR1 and CDR2 from the germline V gene are KGHSH and LQKENI. The CDR3 sequence is 16 residues long. Here the CDR3 DNA reads TGTGCCAGCTCACCACGGCTAGCGGGAGAGGTCGGGGAGCTGTTTTTT. Translating gives CASSPRLAGEVGELFF. Based on the CDR3 plus reference TRBV18 and TRBJ2-2, the full variable domain is NAGVMQNPRHLVRRRGQEARLRCSPMKGHSHVYWYRQLPEEGLKFMVYLQKENIIDESGMPKERFSAEFPKEGPSILRIQQVVRGDSAAYFCASSPRLAGEVGELFFGEGSRLTVL.

This chain uses TRBV5-5 with TRBJ2-7; 7 bases map to TRBD1. The CDR3 is made up of 17 amino acids. Germline CDR1 and CDR2: SGHKS and YYEKEE (reference sequence). The V gene end was trimmed by 0 bases and the J gene end by 0 bases; junction bases not matched to a gene: 9. In DNA, the CDR3 is TGTGCCAGCAGCTTGGTGTCCGGACAGGTTTTCTCCTACGAGCAGTACTTC. As protein: CASSLVSGQVFSYEQYF.

The CDR3 sequence is CASSTWTGEPTYEQYF. The DNA for the CDR3 is TGTGCCAGCAGCACCTGGACAGGGGAGCCAACCTACGAGCAGTACTTC. This sequence joins TRBV21-1 and TRBJ2-7; the table gives TRBD1 as D, unverified against the DNA. TRBV21-1 is a recognized pseudogene. This CDR3 is 16 amino acids long.

As to this clone: This sample includes further DNA sequences coding for the same CDR3. The chain's CDR3 is CASSLPSGSQETQYF. Here the CDR3 DNA reads TGTGCCAGCAGCTTGCCTAGCGGGAGTCAAGAGACCCAGTACTTC. The V gene is TRBV5-4, the J gene TRBJ2-5; 10 bases fit TRBD2. Germline V gene lookup returns CDR1 SGHNT and CDR2 YYREEE (reference sequence). The CDR3 contains 15 residues. J lost 2 bases, V lost 1 base, and 2 bases had no gene match.

This clone was found a few times. The chain uses TRBV11-1 and TRBJ1-1; perhaps TRBD1 as D (6 bases). Trimming took off 5 bases at V and 1 base at J, with 17 bases between the two ends. From germline, CDR1 is SGHAT and CDR2 FQDESV (reference sequence). This CDR3 has 16 amino acids. The CDR3 nucleotides are TGTGCCAGCAGCCCCTCAGGGGCAGGGAGGAACACTGAAGCTTTCTTT. This sequence encodes CASSPSGAGRNTEAFF.